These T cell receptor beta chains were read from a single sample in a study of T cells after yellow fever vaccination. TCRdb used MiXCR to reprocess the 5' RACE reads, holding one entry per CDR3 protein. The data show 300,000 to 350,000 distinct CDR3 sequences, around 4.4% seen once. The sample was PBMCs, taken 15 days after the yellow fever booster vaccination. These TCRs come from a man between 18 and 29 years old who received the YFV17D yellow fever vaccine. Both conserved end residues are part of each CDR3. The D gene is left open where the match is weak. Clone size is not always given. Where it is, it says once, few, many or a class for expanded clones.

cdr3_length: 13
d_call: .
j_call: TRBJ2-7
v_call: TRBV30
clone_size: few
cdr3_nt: TGTGCCTGGGCAGCTATGGCCTCCTACGAGCAGTACTTC
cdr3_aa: CAWAAMASYEQYF

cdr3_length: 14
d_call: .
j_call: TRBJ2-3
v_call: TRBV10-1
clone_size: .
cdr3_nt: TGCGCCAGCAGTGAGCTGGGGGGCACAGATACGCAGTATTTT
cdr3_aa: CASSELGGTDTQYF

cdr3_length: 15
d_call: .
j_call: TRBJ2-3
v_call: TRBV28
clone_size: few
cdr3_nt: TGTGCCAGCAGCCCTAGTCAGGGTTATCCAGATACGCAGTATTTT
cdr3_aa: CASSPSQGYPDTQYF

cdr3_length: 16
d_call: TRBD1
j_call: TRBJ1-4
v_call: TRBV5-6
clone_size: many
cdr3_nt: TGTGCCAGCAGCCTACTACAGGGGGCAGCTAATGAAAAACTGTTTTTT
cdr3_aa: CASSLLQGAANEKLFF

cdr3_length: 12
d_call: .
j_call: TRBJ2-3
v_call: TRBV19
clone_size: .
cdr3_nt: TGTGCCAGTGGGGTCCGCGGACATACGCAGTATTTT
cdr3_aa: CASGVRGHTQYF

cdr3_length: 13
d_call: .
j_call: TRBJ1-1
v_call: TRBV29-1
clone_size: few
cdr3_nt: TGCAGCGTGGAGCTTGGACTGAACACTGAAGCTTTCTTT
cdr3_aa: CSVELGLNTEAFF

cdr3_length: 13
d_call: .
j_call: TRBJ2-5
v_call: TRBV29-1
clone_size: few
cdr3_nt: TGCAGCGCGGTGAGGGGGTTGGGGGAGACCCAGTACTTC
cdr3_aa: CSAVRGLGETQYF

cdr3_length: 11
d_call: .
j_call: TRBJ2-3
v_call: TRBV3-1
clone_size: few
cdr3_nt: TGTGCCAGCAGGAGGGGAGATACGCAGTATTTT
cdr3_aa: CASRRGDTQYF

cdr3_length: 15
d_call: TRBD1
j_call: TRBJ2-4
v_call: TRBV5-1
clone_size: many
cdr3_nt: TGCGCCAGCAGCTTGCAGGGGGCGCCTAGGAACATTCAGTACTTC
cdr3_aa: CASSLQGAPRNIQYF

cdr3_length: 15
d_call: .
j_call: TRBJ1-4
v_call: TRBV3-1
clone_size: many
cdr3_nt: TGTGCCAGCAGCCTCTCCGGGGGACCTAATGAAAAACTGTTTTTT
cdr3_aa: CASSLSGGPNEKLFF

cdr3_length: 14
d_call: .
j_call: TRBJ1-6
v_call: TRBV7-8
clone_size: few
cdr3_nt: TGTGCCAGCAGCGACGACGGTCGAGGCTCACCCCTCCACTTT
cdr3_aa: CASSDDGRGSPLHF